The 13 T cell receptor beta chains listed next were all sequenced from one sample in a study of T cell responses to AZD1222 COVID-19 vaccine. Method: immunoSEQ multiplex PCR; TCRdb's copy keeps in-frame clones and lacks some. Of over 150,000 clones in the sample, 85% to 90% are singletons; the top ten hold 0.49%. Sequencing was performed on peripheral blood, taken on day 0 of AZD1222 vaccination. All receptors derive from an adult in good health.

V and J are TRBV5-1 and TRBJ2-3; 10 nucleotides agree with TRBD1. Trimming took 4 bases from V and 2 from J; bases not matched to a gene: 7. This CDR3 spans 16 amino acids. CDR1 and CDR2 from the germline V gene are SGHRS and YFSETQ. For the CDR3, the DNA is TGCGCCAGCAGCCTCGGGACAGGGGCCACCACAGATACGCAGTATTTT. Protein: CASSLGTGATTDTQYF.

The chain uses TRBV2 and TRBJ2-5, with TRBD1 as a possible D gene (6 bases). This CDR3 region has 14 residues. The V and J ends lost 7 bases and 2 bases respectively, with 14 bases between them. Germline V gives CDR1 SNHLY, CDR2 FYNNEI. CDR3 DNA: TGTGCCAGCATAGGGCAGGGGAAGCAAGAGACCCAGTACTTC. Its protein is CASIGQGKQETQYF.

The chain recombines TRBV6-2 or TRBV6-3 with TRBJ2-2; D possibly corresponds to TRBD2 (7 bases). V gave up 5 bases and J gave up 2 bases, with 15 bases separating them. Germline values: CDR1 MNHEY, CDR2 SVGEGT. The CDR3 totals 16 residues. The CDR3 coding sequence is TGTGCCAGCAGTCCAGCGGGACACAGTAACACCGGGGAGCTGTTTTTT. Translated: CASSPAGHSNTGELFF.

The chain has TRBV7-8 and TRBJ2-3; D is ambiguous. Trimming took off 4 bases at V and 2 bases at J, with 16 bases between the two ends. Germline CDR1 reads SGHVS; CDR2 reads FQNEAQ. The CDR3 consists of 16 residues. The CDR3 loop reads CASSSLDRTYTDTQYF. The CDR3 DNA reads TGTGCCAGCAGCTCCCTCGACCGTACCTACACAGATACGCAGTATTTT. Drawing the rest from reference TRBV7-8 and TRBJ2-3, the complete variable domain is GAGVSQSPRYKVAKRGQDVALRCDPISGHVSLFWYQQALGQGPEFLTYFQNEAQLDKSGLPSDRFFAERPEGSVSTLKIQRTQQEDSAVYLCASSSLDRTYTDTQYFGPGTRLTVL.

This clone occurred many times. Other DNA sequences within the sample encode an identical CDR3. The chain combines TRBV9 with TRBJ2-1; no firm D call. Trimming removed 2 bases from V and 4 bases from J, with 4 bases in between. CDR3 length equals 12 residues. Germline V CDR1 and CDR2: SGDLS, YYNGEE. For the CDR3, the DNA is TGTGCCAGCAGCGTGGGTTACAATGAGCAGTTCTTC. It yields the protein CASSVGYNEQFF.

In its sample, this clone was seen once. The rearrangement joins TRBV30 to TRBJ2-2, with 7 nucleotides matching TRBD2. CDR1 is GTSNPN and CDR2 is SVGIG in the germline V gene (reference sequence). The CDR3 is 15 amino acids. Unmatched junction bases numbered 9, after V lost 8 bases and J lost 0 bases. CDR3 in amino acids: CAALAGGTNTGELFF. The CDR3 DNA is TGTGCCGCATTAGCGGGTGGGACGAACACCGGGGAGCTGTTTTTT. The whole variable domain, remainder taken from reference TRBV30 and TRBJ2-2, is SQTIHQWPATLVQPVGSPLSLECTVEGTSNPNLYWYRQAAGRGLQLLFYSVGIGQISSEVPQNLSASRPQDRQFILSSKKLLLSDSGFYLCAALAGGTNTGELFFGEGSRLTVL.

This sequence joins TRBV5-1 and TRBJ1-6; weak D call: TRBD1 (6 bases). Trimming pared 5 bases from V and 7 bases from J, leaving 13 bases between. CDR3 length: 14 amino acids. Germline CDR1 reads SGHRS; CDR2 reads YFSETQ. The CDR3, as DNA: TGCGCCAGCAGTCCGGGACACCAAAATTCACCCCTCCACTTT. Protein sequence: CASSPGHQNSPLHF.

V is TRBV5-1 and J is TRBJ2-7; D might be TRBD2 (5 bases). Trimming stripped 4 bases from V and 3 bases from J, with 11 bases between. The CDR3 is 13 amino acids. The germline V gene encodes CDR1 SGHRS and CDR2 YFSETQ. CDR3 protein: CASSLSSGYEQYF. The CDR3 DNA reads TGCGCCAGCAGCCTATCCAGCGGCTACGAGCAGTACTTC.

The chain is built from TRBV27 and TRBJ2-7; TRBD1 aligns across 8 bases. The length of the CDR3 is 11 residues. J was trimmed by 13 bases and V by 6 bases; bases with no gene match: 8. Germline V gene data show CDR1 as MNHEY and CDR2 as SMNVEV (reference sequence). The CDR3 here is CASSLRGQEYF. Here the CDR3 DNA reads TGTGCCAGCAGCCTTCGGGGACAGGAATACTTC.

This chain uses TRBV5-6 with TRBJ1-2; 9 bases are a match to TRBD1. The CDR3 runs to 13 residues. CDR1 is SGHDT, CDR2 YYEEEE, per germline. J lost 6 bases, V lost 1 base, and 1 base had no gene match. CDR3 loop: CASSLNRGHGYTF. The CDR3 DNA sequence: TGTGCCAGCAGCTTGAACAGGGGGCATGGCTACACCTTC.

CDR3 residues: CASSLGLAGVETQYF. Here the CDR3 DNA reads TGTGCCAGCAGTTTAGGACTAGCGGGAGTAGAGACCCAGTACTTC. The chain has TRBV27 and TRBJ2-5; 13 bases are shared with TRBD2. The CDR3 runs 15 residues. With V trimmed by 2 bases and J by 4 bases, 1 base remained unmatched. Germline CDR1 is MNHEY and CDR2 is SMNVEV (reference sequence).

This rearrangement joins TRBV16 to TRBJ1-1, with 7 bases fitting TRBD1. V gave up 5 bases and J gave up 1 base; unmatched junction bases: 4. The CDR3 covers 14 residues. Germline V gives CDR1 KGHSY, CDR2 FQNENV. The CDR3 DNA reads as TGTGCCAGCAGCTTAAGGACAGGGAACACTGAAGCTTTCTTT. Translated, it gives CASSLRTGNTEAFF.

This rearrangement joins TRBV28 to TRBJ1-1; TRBD1 is a possible D gene (6 bases). The CDR3 is 16 amino acids. Trimming stripped 4 bases from V and 4 bases from J, with 19 bases between. Germline V CDR1 and CDR2: MDHEN, SYDVKM. Here the CDR3 reads CASSYTPNREGTEAFF. The CDR3 DNA is TGTGCCAGCAGTTATACCCCAAACAGGGAAGGCACTGAAGCTTTCTTT. Drawing the rest from reference TRBV28 and TRBJ1-1, the complete variable domain is DVKVTQSSRYLVKRTGEKVFLECVQDMDHENMFWYRQDPGLGLRLIYFSYDVKMKEKGDIPEGYSVSREKKERFSLILESASTNQTSMYLCASSYTPNREGTEAFFGQGTRLTVV.